This TCR beta chain was found in a study of T-cell memory formation after mild COVID-19. The CDR3 consists of 13 residues. Germline V gene sequence: CDR1 LGHDT, CDR2 YNNKEL (reference sequence). The V end lost 4 bases, the J end lost 7 bases, and 13 bases lay between the germline ends. Overall study results and limits: Pre-infection memory contained some responding clones, which suggested that cross-reactive memory had joined. Researchers could not confirm that second-wave clones peaking on day 37 targeted SARS-CoV-2.

Turning to this clonotype: Its specificity is unknown.

Researchers used 5'RACE with constant-segment primers to make TCR alpha and TCR beta cDNA libraries that carry sample barcodes and UMIs. Each CDR3 protein gets one entry after TCRdb re-called the 5' RACE reads with MiXCR. The table has 450,000 to 650,000 distinct CDR3 sequences, under 20% seen once; the top ten hold around 11%. The rearrangement joins TRBV3-1 to TRBJ1-1; D gene ambiguous. Sequencing input: PBMCs or a T cell subset sorted from them (not recorded which). This receptor was obtained from an adult woman who had mild COVID-19 (a few samples of this study predate the infection). Cell type and time point are not known. The CDR3 region has the DNA TGTGCCAGCAGCCCTAGGTCGACGGATGAAGCTTTCTTT. Translated: CASSPRSTDEAFF.